These 12 T cell receptor beta chains came from one sample sequenced in a study of blood T cell repertoires in COVID-19 (dated by TCRdb to the early 2020s). The library was produced with the immunoSEQ multiplex PCR assay. Here the immuneACCESS table is served through TCRdb, limited to in-frame sequences with V and J called. Missing clones are a known gap in these copies; in checked studies unresolved V genes cover under half, and the rest lacks a known reason. The sample profile shows about 300,000 clones; around nine tenths of them were found once. The top ten clones comprise approximately 5% of the sample. Sequenced input: PBMCs or T cells enriched from blood (not recorded which). These receptors were obtained from a woman under 40 who had recovered from COVID-19.

The rearrangement joins TRBV27 to TRBJ1-1; 7 positions match TRBD1. Germline lookup yields CDR1 MNHEY and CDR2 SMNVEV (reference sequence). The length of the CDR3 is 12 residues. The trim removed 8 bases at V and 1 base at J, leaving 1 base unmatched. This chain's CDR3 is CASYRGNTEAFF. The CDR3 DNA reads as TGTGCCAGCTACAGGGGGAACACTGAAGCTTTCTTT.

This rearrangement joins TRBV18 to TRBJ1-5; tentative D call: TRBD1 (5 bases). The CDR3 totals 13 residues. Trimming removed 6 bases at V and 1 base at J, with 7 bases between. Germline V lookup: CDR1 KGHSH, CDR2 LQKENI. CDR3 amino acids: CASSGQSNQPQHF. CDR3 sequence (DNA): TGTGCCAGCTCCGGACAAAGCAATCAGCCCCAGCATTTT. Full variable domain (rest looked up from reference TRBV18 and TRBJ1-5): NAGVMQNPRHLVRRRGQEARLRCSPMKGHSHVYWYRQLPEEGLKFMVYLQKENIIDESGMPKERFSAEFPKEGPSILRIQQVVRGDSAAYFCASSGQSNQPQHFGDGTRLSIL.

The genes are TRBV19 and TRBJ2-3; D ambiguous. The V gene lost 7 bases and the J gene lost 5 bases, with 16 bases spanning the gap. The germline gives CDR1 LNHDA, CDR2 SQIVND (reference sequence). The length of the CDR3 is 14 residues. In DNA form, the CDR3 reads TGTGCCAGTAAAATGCTTCCCTCAGGAGATACGCAGTATTTT. This codes for CASKMLPSGDTQYF. The full variable domain, with the rest looked up from reference TRBV19 and TRBJ2-3, is DGGITQSPKYLFRKEGQNVTLSCEQNLNHDAMYWYRQDPGQGLRLIYYSQIVNDFQKGDIAEGYSVSREKKESFPLTVTSAQKNPTAFYLCASKMLPSGDTQYFGPGTRLTVL.

V is TRBV27 and J is TRBJ1-5, with D possibly matching TRBD1 (5 bases). The V end was cut by 3 bases, the J end by 2 bases, with 8 bases between. Germline V gene sequence: CDR1 MNHEY, CDR2 SMNVEV (reference sequence). This CDR3 is 14 amino acids long. The CDR3 loop reads CASSFAGGNQPQHF. The CDR3 DNA is TGTGCCAGCAGTTTCGCGGGGGGCAATCAGCCCCAGCATTTT.

This chain's CDR3 is CASSPSGGQETQYF. CDR3 coding DNA: TGTGCCAGCTCACCTAGCGGGGGACAAGAGACCCAGTACTTC. The chain recombines TRBV18 with TRBJ2-5, with 9 bases that match TRBD2. The CDR3 consists of 14 residues. The J segment lost 2 bases and the V segment lost 3 bases, leaving 1 base of the junction unmatched. Germline assignment: CDR1 KGHSH and CDR2 LQKENI.

J is TRBJ1-4 and V is TRBV7-9, with a possible D match to TRBD1 (6 bases). The CDR3 runs to 14 residues. Trimming removed 6 bases at V and 5 bases at J, with 13 bases between. Germline lookup yields CDR1 SEHNR and CDR2 FQNEAQ (reference sequence). The CDR3 is CASSEQGPNEKLFF. CDR3 coding DNA: TGTGCCAGCAGTGAACAGGGTCCAAATGAAAAACTGTTTTTT.

The CDR3 DNA reads TGCGCCAGCAGCCCTGGGGGGGTTGGGCCGAGCGAGCAGTACTTC. It codes for CASSPGGVGPSEQYF. J is TRBJ2-7 and V is TRBV5-1; the match to TRBD2 covers 7 bases. The CDR3 sequence is 15 residues long. Germline V gene lookup returns CDR1 SGHRS and CDR2 YFSETQ. Trimming removed 4 bases from V and 6 bases from J; junction bases left unmatched: 13.

This chain links TRBV28 with TRBJ1-2; 8 bases fit TRBD1. J lost 4 bases, V lost 5 bases, and 3 bases had no gene match. The germline V gene encodes CDR1 MDHEN and CDR2 SYDVKM. The CDR3 runs to 13 residues. The CDR3 reads CASSRQGTYGYTF. In DNA, the CDR3 is TGTGCCAGCAGTCGACAGGGGACCTATGGCTACACCTTC.

V gene TRBV7-9 combines with J gene TRBJ2-5, with a weak D call TRBD2 (6 bases). The V gene's germline CDR1 is SEHNR and CDR2 FQNEAQ (reference sequence). CDR3 size: 13 residues. The V end was cut by 7 bases, the J end by 0 bases, with 9 bases between. The CDR3 protein is CASIGGYQETQYF. DNA of the CDR3: TGTGCCAGCATCGGGGGATACCAAGAGACCCAGTACTTC.

The chain links TRBV30 to TRBJ2-3; D gene uncertain. CDR1 is GTSNPN and CDR2 is SVGIG in the germline V gene (reference sequence). Trimming pared 1 base from V and 0 bases from J, leaving 8 bases between. The CDR3 is 14 residues long. CDR3 sequence (DNA): TGTGCCTGGAGTGGTGGCTGGAGCACAGATACGCAGTATTTT. This codes for CAWSGGWSTDTQYF.

V usage is TRBV19 and J usage is TRBJ1-4; D not resolved. Germline values: CDR1 LNHDA, CDR2 SQIVND (reference sequence). With 5 bases removed from V and 0 bases from J, the gap between germline ends came to 10 bases. The CDR3 runs 15 residues. CDR3 nucleotide sequence: TGTGCCAGTAGTGGCACAGTTTCAACTAATGAAAAACTGTTTTTT. Its protein is CASSGTVSTNEKLFF. Full variable domain (outside the CDR3, taken from reference TRBV19 and TRBJ1-4): DGGITQSPKYLFRKEGQNVTLSCEQNLNHDAMYWYRQDPGQGLRLIYYSQIVNDFQKGDIAEGYSVSREKKESFPLTVTSAQKNPTAFYLCASSGTVSTNEKLFFGSGTQLSVL.

This sequence joins TRBV7-2 and TRBJ1-4; 9 bases match TRBD1. The J segment lost 8 bases and the V segment lost 5 bases, leaving 18 bases of the junction unmatched. The CDR3 is 18 residues long. Germline CDR1 reads SGHTA; CDR2 reads FQGNSA. DNA of the CDR3: TGTGCCAGCAGCGTAACCGGGACAGGGCCCTTTGAACGGGAAAAACTGTTTTTT. Its protein product is CASSVTGTGPFEREKLFF.